Reported below is one T cell receptor (beta chain). Its antigen is currently unknown. The data are from a study of monozygotic twins with inflammatory bowel disease. Regarding the study as a whole: Discordant twins showed the same repertoire similarity as concordant twins, possibly from limited power.

Germline V CDR1 and CDR2: SGHTA, FQGTGA. CDR3 size: 15 residues. Every TCR library used roughly 3,400 ng of total RNA. Molecular identifiers with 6-nucleotide sample barcodes were added during cDNA synthesis via template switching. From the 5' RACE reads, TCRdb lists one entry per CDR3 protein and no DNA. The table lists roughly 150,000 distinct CDR3 sequences. The sequencing sample was made of blood. This clonotype originated in a human donor with ulcerative colitis or Crohn's disease, or a healthy co-twin of an affected twin (not recorded which). The chain carries TRBV7-3 and TRBJ1-6; TCRdb calls TRBD1, which cannot be checked without DNA. CDR3 protein: CASSPVGGNNSPLHF.